This TCR beta chain originates from a study of T cell repertoires in ileal Crohn's disease. TCRB immunosequencing input was five hundred nanograms of biopsy DNA per sample. Produced via immunoSEQ multiplex PCR; TCRdb's table is partial and in-frame only. The table shows about 62,000 clones, with about 88% occurring only once. Regarding the study as a whole: High-frequency clones were more common in sorted CD8 than CD4 cells.

Notes on this clone: Its antigen is still unknown.

This CDR3 region has 16 residues. Germline CDR1 is LNHDA and CDR2 is SQIVND (reference sequence). V was shortened by 0 bases and J by 0 bases, with 11 bases between the two germline ends. Time point specified: neoterminal ileum biopsy at postoperative endoscopy, about 6 months after surgery. J is TRBJ1-1 and V is TRBV19; no firm D call. Sequenced sample: ileal tissue. The receptor was derived from an adult with Crohn's disease. CDR3 sequence reads: CASSIDHTGVNTEAFF. The CDR3 DNA is TGTGCCAGTAGTATAGATCATACTGGAGTGAACACTGAAGCTTTCTTT.